The 18 T cell receptor beta chains in this list originate from one sample, sequenced in a study of PD-1 blockade in classical Hodgkin lymphoma. All patients experienced relapse after autologous stem cell transplantation, and brentuximab vedotin exposure was variable. This table comes from immunoSEQ multiplex PCR, and its TCRdb copy is limited to in-frame clones, with some not included. The sample yields fewer than 30,000 clones, less than 90% seen once. The material sequenced was peripheral blood mononuclear cells (PBMCs), taken before the second cycle of nivolumab. All receptors come from a human donor with classical Hodgkin lymphoma.

The genes are TRBV18 and TRBJ2-7; TRBD2 aligns across 12 bases. The germline CDR1 and CDR2 sequences are KGHSH and LQKENI. The CDR3 has 16 residues. The trim removed 3 bases at V and 3 bases at J, leaving 6 bases unmatched. CDR3 in amino acids: CASSPETSGRVYEQYF. The CDR3 DNA reads as TGTGCCAGCTCACCGGAGACTAGCGGGAGAGTCTACGAGCAGTACTTC.

The CDR3 reads CASTLMLGREETQYF. The CDR3 DNA reads as TGTGCCAGTACCCTAATGCTAGGGCGGGAGGAGACCCAGTACTTC. The rearrangement links TRBV19 to TRBJ2-5; 7 positions match TRBD2. Germline V gene sequence: CDR1 LNHDA, CDR2 SQIVND (reference sequence). V trimming: 7 bases; J trimming: 5 bases; junction bases outside the gene matches: 13. CDR3 length equals 15 residues.

The CDR3 loop is CASSQGLSYEQYF. Written as DNA, the CDR3 is TGTGCCAGCAGCCAGGGACTATCCTACGAGCAGTACTTC. The V and J genes are TRBV28 and TRBJ2-7, with TRBD2 identical over 7 bases. The CDR3 consists of 13 residues. The J segment lost 1 base and the V segment lost 6 bases, leaving 3 bases of the junction unmatched. CDR1 MDHEN and CDR2 SYDVKM come from the germline V gene.

On this clone: Compared with germline, one end of the junction differs, possibly owing to a read error. The gene calls are TRBV7-9 and TRBJ1-1; 7 bases are a match to TRBD1. In germline, CDR1 is SEHNR, CDR2 FQNEAQ (reference sequence). This CDR3 has 14 residues. As DNA, the CDR3 is TGTGCCAGCAGCCAACAGGGGTTGATGTATAGAGTTCTCTTT. Translating gives CASSQQGLMYRVLF.

This clone is labeled as medium-sized. J is TRBJ2-5 and V is TRBV7-9; D ambiguous. This CDR3 is built from 14 residues. CDR1 is SEHNR and CDR2 is FQNEAQ in the germline V gene (reference sequence). V was trimmed by 4 bases and J by 5 bases, leaving 14 bases between them. This CDR3 reads CASSSPGGGETQYF. CDR3 coding DNA: TGTGCCAGCAGCTCACCGGGCGGTGGCGAGACCCAGTACTTC.

The chain joins TRBV11-3 to TRBJ2-3, with 8 bases aligning to TRBD2. The germline V gene has CDR1 SGHNT and CDR2 YENEEA. CDR3 size: 15 residues. J lost 4 bases, V lost 6 bases, and 9 bases had no gene match. The CDR3, as DNA: TGTGCCAGCAGTGTTCGGGAGGGGCCCGCAGATACGCAGTATTTT. Amino acid sequence: CASSVREGPADTQYF.

This clone was detected once. J is TRBJ1-4 and V is TRBV6-6; D is uncertain. CDR1 is MNHNY, CDR2 SVGAGI, per germline (reference sequence). Deletions cut 6 bases from V and 6 bases from J, with 14 bases between. The CDR3 has 14 amino acids. The DNA for the CDR3 is TGTGCCAGCAGAGAGTCGGAAGGCCATGAAAAACTGTTTTTT. Protein product: CASRESEGHEKLFF.

The rearrangement links TRBV15 to TRBJ2-6; D may be TRBD1 or TRBD2 (5 bases each). V was clipped by 0 bases and J by 1 base, with 7 bases between them. Germline CDR1 reads LNHNV; CDR2 reads YYDKDF (reference sequence). There are 16 residues in the CDR3. CDR3 DNA: TGTGCCACCAGCAGAGATGGGGGTTCTGGGGCCAACGTCCTGACTTTC. This gives the protein CATSRDGGSGANVLTF.

The V gene is TRBV7-9, the J gene TRBJ1-4, with unresolved D. The CDR3 totals 14 residues. V dropped 2 bases and J dropped 8 bases, with 12 bases sitting between them. Germline CDR1 and CDR2: SEHNR and FQNEAQ (reference sequence). The CDR3 nucleotides are TGTGCCAGCAGCTTATCGTACGGCTGGGAAAAACTGTTTTTT. It yields the protein CASSLSYGWEKLFF.

The V gene is TRBV5-1, the J gene TRBJ2-1, with D possibly being TRBD2 (6 bases). Trimming shortened V by 5 bases and J by 0 bases, and 9 bases separated the two germline ends. The germline V gene has CDR1 SGHRS and CDR2 YFSETQ. CDR3 size: 14 residues. For the CDR3, the DNA is TGCGCCAGCAGTAGCGGCAGCTCCTACAATGAGCAGTTCTTC. Translation: CASSSGSSYNEQFF.

The chain employs TRBV7-9 and TRBJ1-2; 7 nucleotides line up with TRBD1. After removal of 6 bases from V and 2 bases from J, the junction contained 3 bases not matched to a gene. Germline CDR1 and CDR2: SEHNR and FQNEAQ (reference sequence). This CDR3 comprises 13 residues. In DNA form, the CDR3 reads TGTGCCAGCAGACTGGGACAGAACTATGGCTACACCTTC. Translation gives CASRLGQNYGYTF.

The chain has TRBV14 and TRBJ2-2; TRBD1 aligns across 10 bases. Germline CDR1 SGHDN, CDR2 FVKESK. CDR3 length equals 16 residues. The junction had 6 bases not matched to a gene; V was cut back by 3 bases and J by 5 bases. CDR3 nucleotide sequence: TGTGCCAGCAGCCAGACAGGGGGCCTTTGGACCGGGGAGCTGTTTTTT. Amino acid sequence: CASSQTGGLWTGELFF. The full variable domain, completed using reference TRBV14 and TRBJ2-2, is EAGVTQFPSHSVIEKGQTVTLRCDPISGHDNLYWYRRVMGKEIKFLLHFVKESKQDESGMPNNRFLAERTGGTYSTLKVQPAELEDSGVYFCASSQTGGLWTGELFFGEGSRLTVL.

This sequence joins TRBV11-2 and TRBJ2-7, with 12 bases fitting TRBD1. CDR3 length: 14 amino acids. Trimming at V came to 5 bases and at J to 6 bases, leaving 5 bases not matched to a gene. Per the germline V gene, CDR1 is SGHAT and CDR2 is FQNNGV. CDR3 in amino acids: CASSPRDRGREQYF. CDR3 DNA: TGTGCCAGCAGCCCCCGGGACAGGGGGCGCGAGCAGTACTTC.

This clone is medium-sized (0.01 to 0.1%) by share. V usage is TRBV19 and J usage is TRBJ2-2; D is perhaps TRBD1 (5 bases). The V end lost 8 bases, the J end lost 7 bases, and 11 bases lay between the germline ends. The CDR3 spans 12 residues. Germline assignment: CDR1 LNHDA and CDR2 SQIVND (reference sequence). The CDR3 loop reads CASCRVSGELFF. CDR3 DNA: TGTGCCAGTTGCAGGGTTAGCGGGGAGCTGTTTTTT.

This chain connects TRBV6-6 to TRBJ1-5; D might be TRBD1 (6 bases). This CDR3 comprises 15 residues. With 5 bases removed from V and 2 bases from J, the gap between germline ends came to 13 bases. Germline V gene data show CDR1 as MNHNY and CDR2 as SVGAGI (reference sequence). CDR3 protein: CASSPDRFRNQPQHF. The CDR3 coding sequence is TGTGCCAGCAGTCCCGACAGGTTCCGCAATCAGCCCCAGCATTTT.

The V and J genes are TRBV27 and TRBJ1-4, with D perhaps TRBD1 (5 bases). The length of the CDR3 is 15 residues. Trimming took 5 bases from V and 4 from J, leaving 14 bases between them. Germline V CDR1 and CDR2: MNHEY, SMNVEV (reference sequence). The CDR3 loop reads CASSLKGLINEKLFF. DNA for the CDR3: TGTGCCAGCAGTCTGAAGGGACTGATTAATGAAAAACTGTTTTTT.

CDR3 sequence reads: CASSFLQGVEETQYF. CDR3 coding DNA: TGCGCCAGCAGCTTCTTGCAGGGTGTAGAGGAGACCCAGTACTTC. J is TRBJ2-5 and V is TRBV5-1; possible D gene TRBD1, 5 bases. The CDR3 contains 15 residues. V lost 2 bases and J 5 bases, leaving 16 bases between the germline ends. Germline-derived CDR1 and CDR2 are SGHRS and YFSETQ.

The chain is built from TRBV2 and TRBJ1-2; D is unclear. The CDR3 spans 13 residues. Per germline, CDR1 SNHLY and CDR2 FYNNEI. V lost 3 bases and J lost 3, with 8 bases in between. The CDR3 is CASSDSGYYGYTF. The CDR3 DNA reads as TGTGCCAGCAGTGACAGTGGGTACTATGGCTACACCTTC.